Below, 5 T cell receptor beta chains from the same sample are listed, as sequenced in a study of shared clonotypes between healthy human individuals. Some clones are missing from TCRdb's copy, which holds only in-frame ones; the method was immunoSEQ multiplex PCR. The sample has some 500,000 clones; roughly 95% are singletons. Sequencing was done on a sample of naive CD4+ T cells sorted from blood. Sample subset: CD45RA+ positively selected. These receptor sequences come from a woman aged 30 to 39 in good health.

The chain has TRBV28 and TRBJ1-5, with 7 bases aligning to TRBD1. The V segment lost 2 bases and the J segment 0 bases; nucleotides outside the gene matches: 4. The CDR3 runs 16 residues. The germline V gene encodes CDR1 MDHEN and CDR2 SYDVKM. In DNA, the CDR3 is TGTGCCAGCAGTTTAGAACAGGGGTTTAGCAATCAGCCCCAGCATTTT. Translating gives CASSLEQGFSNQPQHF.

The rearrangement links TRBV7-9 to TRBJ1-1, with TRBD1 as a possible D gene (5 bases). This CDR3 contains 12 residues. Trimming took off 5 bases at V and 5 bases at J, with 9 bases between the two ends. Germline V lookup: CDR1 SEHNR, CDR2 FQNEAQ (reference sequence). As DNA, the CDR3 is TGTGCCAGCAGCATCAGGGTTACTGAAGCTTTCTTT. It specifies CASSIRVTEAFF.

The J gene is TRBJ2-7, the V gene TRBV15; 11 bases map to TRBD2. V was pared by 3 bases and J by 2 bases, with 15 bases of the junction left unmatched. The CDR3 is 19 amino acids. Germline V CDR1 and CDR2: LNHNV, YYDKDF (reference sequence). The CDR3 nucleotides read TGTGCCACCAGCAGGGAACTAGCGGGAGTCTTCTCCCTTACCTACGAGCAGTACTTC. The encoded protein is CATSRELAGVFSLTYEQYF.

V usage is TRBV15 and J usage is TRBJ2-7; no definite D call. The germline gives CDR1 LNHNV, CDR2 YYDKDF (reference sequence). This CDR3 is built from 15 residues. Trimming removed 0 bases at V and 5 bases at J, with 14 bases between. CDR3 in amino acids: CATSRDLRGPNEQYF. The CDR3 DNA sequence: TGTGCCACCAGCAGAGATCTTCGCGGACCGAACGAGCAGTACTTC.

This chain uses TRBV10-3 with TRBJ2-7; D might be TRBD1 (6 bases). Germline V lookup: CDR1 ENHRY, CDR2 SYGVKD. Trimming removed 0 bases at V and 1 base at J, with 22 bases between. The CDR3 is 19 amino acids. The CDR3 region has the DNA TGTGCCATCAGTGAGTCGTCACCAACCGGGACAAGAAAGTCCTACGAGCAGTACTTC. Residues: CAISESSPTGTRKSYEQYF.